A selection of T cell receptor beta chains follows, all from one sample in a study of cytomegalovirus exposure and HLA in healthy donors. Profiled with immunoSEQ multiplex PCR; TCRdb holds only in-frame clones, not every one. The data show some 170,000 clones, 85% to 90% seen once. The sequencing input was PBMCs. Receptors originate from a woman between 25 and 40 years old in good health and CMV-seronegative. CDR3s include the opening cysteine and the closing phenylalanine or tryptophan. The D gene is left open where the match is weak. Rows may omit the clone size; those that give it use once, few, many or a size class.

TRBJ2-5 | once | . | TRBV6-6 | CASGDGQLLRGTQYF | TGTGCCAGCGGTGACGGACAGCTCCTCCGAGGGACCCAGTACTTC
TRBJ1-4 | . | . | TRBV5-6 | CASSPILGGEKLFF | TGTGCCAGCAGCCCTATACTCGGAGGGGAAAAACTGTTTTTT
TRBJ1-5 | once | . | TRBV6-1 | CASSLNRYSDQPQHF | TGTGCCAGCAGCCTGAACCGATATTCAGATCAGCCCCAGCATTTT
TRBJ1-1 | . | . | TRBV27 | CASGSRQILNTEAFF | TGTGCCAGCGGCAGCAGGCAGATTTTGAACACTGAAGCTTTCTTT
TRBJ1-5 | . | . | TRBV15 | CATSRAMEWHDSNQPQHF | TGTGCCACCAGCAGAGCAATGGAGTGGCATGATAGCAATCAGCCCCAGCATTTT
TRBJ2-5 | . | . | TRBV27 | CASTKSDSLQETQYF | TGTGCCAGCACTAAATCGGACAGCTTACAAGAGACCCAGTACTTC
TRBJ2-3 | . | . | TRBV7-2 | CASSLGRPPDTQYF | TGTGCCAGCAGCTTAGGGCGGCCGCCAGATACGCAGTATTTT
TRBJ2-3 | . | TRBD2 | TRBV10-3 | CAIGKAGGSTDTQYF | TGTGCCATCGGGAAGGCGGGGGGAAGCACAGATACGCAGTATTTT
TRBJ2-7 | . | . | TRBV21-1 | CASSKGGTETYEQYF | TGTGCCAGCAGCAAAGGGGGGACAGAGACCTACGAGCAGTACTTC
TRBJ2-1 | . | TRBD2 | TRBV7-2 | CASKEASGYNEQFF | TGTGCCAGCAAAGAGGCTAGCGGGTACAATGAGCAGTTCTTC
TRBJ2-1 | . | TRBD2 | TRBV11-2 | CASSARLAGDNEQFF | TGTGCCAGCAGCGCCCGACTAGCGGGGGACAATGAGCAGTTCTTC
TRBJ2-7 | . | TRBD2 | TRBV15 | CATSSGGAVVQQYF | TGTGCCACCAGCAGCGGGGGGGCCGTTGTACAGCAGTACTTC
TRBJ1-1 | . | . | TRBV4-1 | CASSHRPQGEEAFF | TGCGCCAGCAGCCACCGCCCACAAGGGGAAGAAGCTTTCTTT
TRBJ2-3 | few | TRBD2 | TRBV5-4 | CASSLRWGGDTQYF | TGTGCCAGCAGCTTGAGATGGGGGGGAGATACGCAGTATTTT
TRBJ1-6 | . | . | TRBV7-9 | CASSPGHSYNSPLHF | TGTGCCAGCAGCCCGGGACACTCCTATAATTCACCCCTCCACTTT
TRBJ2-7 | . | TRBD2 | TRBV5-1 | CASSLPRLAGSEQYF | TGCGCCAGCAGCTTGCCGAGACTAGCGGGAAGCGAGCAGTACTTC
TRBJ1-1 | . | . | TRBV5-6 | CASTTDSRHTEAFF | TGTGCCAGCACGACGGACAGTAGGCACACTGAAGCTTTCTTT
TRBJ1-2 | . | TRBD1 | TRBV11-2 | CASSSGTGGYTF | TGTGCCAGCAGCTCTGGGACAGGCGGCTACACCTTC
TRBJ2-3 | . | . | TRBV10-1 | CASSSSYTDTQYF | TGCGCCAGCAGTTCTAGCTACACAGATACGCAGTATTTT
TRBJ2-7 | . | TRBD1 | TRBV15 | CATSTYAGTGGAGAEQYF | TGTGCCACCAGCACCTACGCCGGGACAGGGGGCGCTGGGGCCGAGCAGTACTTC
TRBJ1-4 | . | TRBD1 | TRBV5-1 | CASSRDRGSLGEKLFF | TGCGCCAGCAGCAGGGACAGGGGATCCCTTGGGGAAAAACTGTTTTTT
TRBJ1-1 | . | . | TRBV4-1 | CASSQSWGVSPFEAFF | TGCGCCAGCAGCCAATCCTGGGGGGTATCCCCCTTTGAAGCTTTCTTT
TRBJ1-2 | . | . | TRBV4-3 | CASSQDIAANYGYTF | TGCGCCAGCAGCCAAGATATCGCGGCTAACTATGGCTACACCTTC
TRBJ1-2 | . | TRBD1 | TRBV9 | CASSAPGTGDDFFYGYTF | TGTGCCAGCAGCGCCCCCGGGACAGGGGATGATTTTTTCTATGGCTACACCTTC
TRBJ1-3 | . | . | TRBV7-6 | CASSQSRSSGNTIYF | TGTGCCAGCAGCCAAAGCCGGAGCTCTGGAAACACCATATATTTT
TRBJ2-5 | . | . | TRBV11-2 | CASSFGQGLRETQYF | TGTGCCAGCAGCTTTGGTCAGGGGTTAAGGGAGACCCAGTACTTC
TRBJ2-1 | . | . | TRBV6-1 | CASSDIDNVSYNEQFF | TGTGCCAGCAGTGATATAGACAACGTCTCCTACAATGAGCAGTTCTTC
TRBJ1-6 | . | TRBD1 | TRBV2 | CASSPTGDNSPLHF | TGTGCCAGCAGTCCCACAGGGGATAATTCACCCCTCCACTTT
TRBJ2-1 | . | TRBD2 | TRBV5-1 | CASSWTSGGPIPYNEQFF | TGCGCCAGCAGCTGGACTAGCGGGGGGCCCATTCCCTACAATGAGCAGTTCTTC
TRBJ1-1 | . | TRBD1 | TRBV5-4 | CASSFPGGGVSFF | TGTGCCAGCAGCTTCCCAGGGGGCGGCGTTTCTTTCTTT
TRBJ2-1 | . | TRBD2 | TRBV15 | CATSSPPGLAGSYNEQFF | TGTGCCACCAGCAGCCCGCCGGGACTAGCGGGGTCCTACAATGAGCAGTTCTTC
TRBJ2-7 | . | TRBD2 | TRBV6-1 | CASRVPGGGHEQYF | TGTGCCAGCAGGGTCCCCGGGGGAGGGCACGAGCAGTACTTC
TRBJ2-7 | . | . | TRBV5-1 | CASSPGHGWEQYF | TGCGCCAGCAGTCCGGGACATGGCTGGGAGCAGTACTTC
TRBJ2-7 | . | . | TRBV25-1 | CASSESPGSGLSSYEQYF | TGTGCCAGCAGTGAATCCCCCGGATCAGGCCTAAGCTCCTACGAGCAGTACTTC
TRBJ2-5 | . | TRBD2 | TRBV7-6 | CASSLDGEGETQYF | TGTGCCAGCAGCTTAGACGGGGAGGGGGAGACCCAGTACTTC
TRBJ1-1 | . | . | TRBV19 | CASSIGSRATTEAFF | TGTGCCAGTAGTATCGGCAGCAGGGCTACGACTGAAGCTTTCTTT
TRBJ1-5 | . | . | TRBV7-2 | CASSLGETSNQPQHF | TGTGCCAGCAGCTTAGGGGAGACTAGCAATCAGCCCCAGCATTTT
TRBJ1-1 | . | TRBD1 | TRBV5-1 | CASSERTGGRAEAFF | TGCGCCAGCAGCGAGAGGACAGGGGGAAGGGCTGAAGCTTTCTTT
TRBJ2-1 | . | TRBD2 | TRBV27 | CASRLAGGNEQFF | TGTGCCAGCAGACTAGCGGGGGGGAATGAGCAGTTCTTC
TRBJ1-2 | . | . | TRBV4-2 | CASSQDRDYGYTF | TGTGCCAGCAGCCAAGATCGGGACTATGGCTACACCTTC
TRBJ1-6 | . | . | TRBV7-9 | CASSSPQDSSSPLHF | TGTGCCAGCAGCTCCCCCCAGGATTCAAGCTCACCCCTCCACTTT
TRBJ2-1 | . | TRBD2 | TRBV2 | CASSGELAGVNEQFF | TGTGCCAGCAGTGGGGAACTAGCGGGGGTTAATGAGCAGTTCTTC
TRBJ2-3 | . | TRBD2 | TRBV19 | CASGGTTITDTQYF | TGTGCCAGTGGAGGGACTACAATCACAGATACGCAGTATTTT
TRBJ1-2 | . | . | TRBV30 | CAWNGLTDGYTF | TGTGCCTGGAATGGACTGACGGATGGCTACACCTTC
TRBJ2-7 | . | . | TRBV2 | CASSEERHLQKTYEQYF | TGTGCCAGCAGTGAAGAGCGGCACCTCCAAAAAACCTACGAGCAGTACTTC
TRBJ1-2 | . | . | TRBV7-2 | CASRASFYGYTF | TGTGCCAGCAGGGCCTCTTTCTATGGCTACACCTTC
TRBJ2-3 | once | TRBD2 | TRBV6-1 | CASSEALAGGPSTDTQYF | TGTGCCAGCAGTGAAGCGCTAGCGGGGGGGCCTAGCACAGATACGCAGTATTTT
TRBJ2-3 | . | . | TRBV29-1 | CSARESQGTTDTQYF | TGCAGCGCCCGAGAATCACAGGGTACCACAGATACGCAGTATTTT
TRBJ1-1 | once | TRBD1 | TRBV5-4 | CASIKGQAAFF | TGTGCCAGCATTAAGGGACAGGCGGCTTTCTTT
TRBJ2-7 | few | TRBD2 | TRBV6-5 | CASSYTSGGAYEQYF | TGTGCCAGCAGTTACACTAGCGGGGGGGCCTACGAGCAGTACTTC
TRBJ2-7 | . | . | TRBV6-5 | CASSYSDLPSYEQYF | TGTGCCAGCAGTTACTCGGACTTACCCTCCTACGAGCAGTACTTC
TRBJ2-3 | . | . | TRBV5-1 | CASSFEDSSTDTQYF | TGCGCCAGCAGCTTCGAGGATAGTAGCACAGATACGCAGTATTTT
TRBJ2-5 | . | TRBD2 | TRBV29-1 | CSVVIAGVQETQYF | TGCAGCGTTGTGATAGCGGGGGTACAAGAGACCCAGTACTTC
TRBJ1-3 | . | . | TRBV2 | CASIRSQGTGNTIYF | TGTGCCAGCATCCGGTCTCAGGGCACTGGAAACACCATATATTTT
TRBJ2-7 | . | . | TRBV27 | CASSLTNVGTPIYEQYF | TGTGCCAGCAGTCTCACAAATGTCGGGACACCTATCTACGAGCAGTACTTC
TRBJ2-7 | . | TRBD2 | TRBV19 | CASSIGVLAGDEQYF | TGTGCCAGTAGTATAGGGGTCCTAGCGGGGGACGAGCAGTACTTC
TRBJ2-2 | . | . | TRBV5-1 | CASSTQGGNTGELFF | TGCGCCAGCAGCACCCAGGGGGGGAACACCGGGGAGCTGTTTTTT